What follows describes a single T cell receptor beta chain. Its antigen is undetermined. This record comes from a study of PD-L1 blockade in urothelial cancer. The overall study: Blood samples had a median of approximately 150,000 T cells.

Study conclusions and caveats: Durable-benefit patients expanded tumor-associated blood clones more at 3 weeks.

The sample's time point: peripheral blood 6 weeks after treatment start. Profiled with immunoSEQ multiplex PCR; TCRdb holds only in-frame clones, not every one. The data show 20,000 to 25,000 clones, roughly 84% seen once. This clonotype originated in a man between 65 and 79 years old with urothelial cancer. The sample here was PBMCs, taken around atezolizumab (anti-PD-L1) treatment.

The CDR3 protein is CASSEAETVTDTQYF. DNA of the CDR3: TGCGCCAGCAGTGAGGCGGAGACTGTCACAGATACGCAGTATTTT. The V and J genes are TRBV10-2 and TRBJ2-3; unclear D gene. Deletions cut 2 bases from V and 2 bases from J, with 11 bases between. This CDR3 is 15 amino acids long. CDR1 and CDR2 from the germline V gene are WSHSY and SAAADI.